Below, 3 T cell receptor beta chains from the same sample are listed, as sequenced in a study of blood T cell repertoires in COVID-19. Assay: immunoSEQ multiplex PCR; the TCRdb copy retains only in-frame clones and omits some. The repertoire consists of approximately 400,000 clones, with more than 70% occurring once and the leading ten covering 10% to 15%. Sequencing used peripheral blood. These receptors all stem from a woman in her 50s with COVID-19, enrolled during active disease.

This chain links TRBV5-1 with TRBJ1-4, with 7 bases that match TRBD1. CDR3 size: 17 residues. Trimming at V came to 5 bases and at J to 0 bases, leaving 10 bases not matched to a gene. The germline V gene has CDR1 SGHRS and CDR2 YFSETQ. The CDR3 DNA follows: TGCGCCAGCAGGGAGACGGCCAGGGGGGCAACTAATGAAAAACTGTTTTTT. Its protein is CASRETARGATNEKLFF.

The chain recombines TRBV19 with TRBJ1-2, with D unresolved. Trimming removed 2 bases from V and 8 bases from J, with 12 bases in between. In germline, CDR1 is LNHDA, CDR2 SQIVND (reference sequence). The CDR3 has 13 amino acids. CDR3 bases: TGTGCCAGTAGTATAAACCGGGATCGAGGCTACACCTTC. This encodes CASSINRDRGYTF.

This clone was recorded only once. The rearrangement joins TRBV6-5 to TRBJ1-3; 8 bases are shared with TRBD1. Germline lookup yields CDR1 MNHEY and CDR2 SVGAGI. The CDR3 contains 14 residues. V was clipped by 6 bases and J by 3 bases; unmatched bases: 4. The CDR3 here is CASRQGADGNTIYF. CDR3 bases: TGTGCCAGCAGGCAGGGGGCGGATGGAAACACCATATATTTT.